This T cell receptor (beta chain) was sequenced during a study of shared clonotypes between healthy human individuals. At the level of the study: Per donor, three plates held CD4 naive cells, three held CD4 memory, two held CD8 naive and one held CD8 memory.

The naive CD8 subset, CD45RO-negative cells positively selected for CCR7, excluded terminally differentiated effector memory CD45RA+ cells. Germline-derived CDR1 and CDR2 are MDHEN and SYDVKM. The V and J ends lost 3 bases and 5 bases, in that order; junction bases with no gene match: 3. CDR3 size: 13 residues. Study processing details: ImmunoSEQ yielded junction-only sequences lacking quality scores, so filtering differed. Assay used: immunoSEQ multiplex PCR; TCRdb lists only in-frame clones, some missing. V and J calls and clone size are given by that table; D and trimming were obtained from the DNA. The profile covers approximately 1.9 million clones, with roughly 93% appearing a single time and about 1.6% taken by the ten largest. This clone was picked up one time. The sample contains more than one DNA sequence encoding this CDR3.

V and J are TRBV28 and TRBJ1-1; 7 bases are a match to TRBD1. This receptor was obtained from a man younger than 35 in good health. Some clones in this sample may be carry-over from other donors' samples. The sequenced sample consisted of naive CD8+ T cells from PBMCs. CDR3 region: CASSFDRATEAFF. The CDR3 DNA follows: TGTGCCAGCAGTTTCGACAGGGCAACTGAAGCTTTCTTT.